This T cell receptor beta chain was profiled in a study of shared clonotypes between healthy human individuals. Germline loops: CDR1 LNHDA, CDR2 SQIVND (reference sequence). V was trimmed by 2 bases and J by 2 bases, leaving 16 bases between them. The CDR3 contains 18 residues. Using immunoSEQ multiplex PCR, the repertoire was profiled, and TCRdb retains in-frame clones only, with some absent. Altogether a few million clones are present, 85% to 95% being singletons, with the ten largest covering around 0.38%. The chain couples TRBV19 to TRBJ2-6; D is ambiguous. The sequencing input was naive CD4+ T cells from PBMCs. The subset is: CD45RA+ positively selected. This clonotype was sampled from a young man in good health. Some clones in this sample may be carry-over from other donors' samples. The chain's CDR3 is CASSISLGMGTGANVLTF. The DNA of the CDR3 is TGTGCCAGTAGTATATCGTTGGGAATGGGGACTGGGGCCAACGTCCTGACTTTC.